A single T cell receptor (beta chain) is shown here with its context. Its antigen is not identified. The table came from immunoSEQ multiplex PCR; TCRdb's copy has only in-frame clones and leaves some out. The sample lists tens of thousands of clones, approximately 89% occurring once. This entry belongs to a study of OX40 agonist ivuxolimab in advanced cancers. The length of the CDR3 is 16 residues. CDR1 and CDR2 (germline): SGHRS, YFSETQ. The trim removed 1 base at V and 3 bases at J, leaving 7 bases unmatched. General study findings and limits: The mean number of expanded clones was higher in CD8+ T cells than in CD4+. Clonal expansion was seen in CD4+ and CD8+ blood T cells by week 6 at 0.1 to 3.0 mg/kg.

The sample in question was CD4+ or CD8+ T cells sorted from blood, obtained in a trial of the OX40 agonist ivuxolimab. The chain carries TRBV5-1 and TRBJ2-3; the match to TRBD2 covers 8 bases. This clonotype was sampled from an adult with an advanced solid tumor such as melanoma, head and neck, liver or kidney cancer. DNA for the CDR3: TGCGCCAGCAGCTTGTTCCAGCGGGAGTTTACAGATACGCAGTATTTT. This sequence encodes CASSLFQREFTDTQYF.